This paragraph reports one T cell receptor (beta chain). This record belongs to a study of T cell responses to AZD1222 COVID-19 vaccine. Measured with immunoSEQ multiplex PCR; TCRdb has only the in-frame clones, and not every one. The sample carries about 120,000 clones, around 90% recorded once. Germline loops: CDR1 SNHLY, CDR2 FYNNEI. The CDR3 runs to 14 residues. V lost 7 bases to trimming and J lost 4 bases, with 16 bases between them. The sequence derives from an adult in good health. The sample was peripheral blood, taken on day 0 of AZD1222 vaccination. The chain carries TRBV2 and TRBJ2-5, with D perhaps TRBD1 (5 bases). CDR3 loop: CASTYSGQGETQYF. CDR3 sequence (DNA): TGTGCCAGCACTTACAGTGGTCAGGGAGAGACCCAGTACTTC.